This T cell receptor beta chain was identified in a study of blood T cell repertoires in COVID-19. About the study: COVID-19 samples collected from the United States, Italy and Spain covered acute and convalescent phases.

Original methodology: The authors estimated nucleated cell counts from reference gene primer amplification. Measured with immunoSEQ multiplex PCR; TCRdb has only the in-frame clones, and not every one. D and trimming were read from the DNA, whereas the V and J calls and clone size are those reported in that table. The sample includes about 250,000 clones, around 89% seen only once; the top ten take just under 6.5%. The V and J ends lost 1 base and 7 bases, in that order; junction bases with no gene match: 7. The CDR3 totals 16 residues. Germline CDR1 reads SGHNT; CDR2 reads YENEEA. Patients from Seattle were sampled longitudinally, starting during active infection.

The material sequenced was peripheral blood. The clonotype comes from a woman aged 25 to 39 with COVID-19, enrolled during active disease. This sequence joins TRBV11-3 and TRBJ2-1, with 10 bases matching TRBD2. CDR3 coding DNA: TGTGCCAGCAGCTTAGTGGGTAGCGGGAGGTGGAATGAGCAGTTCTTC. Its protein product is CASSLVGSGRWNEQFF.